Sequencing of this TCR beta chain was carried out in a study of beta chain features in type 1 diabetes. Across the whole study: Patients were similar to healthy donors in age and gender (as well as in cell yields).

As every portion of the isolated RNA was reverse transcribed, the sequencing read expressed TCRB transcripts. Clones were sequenced by immunoSEQ multiplex PCR, and TCRdb holds only the in-frame ones, with some missing. The table includes over 700,000 clones, 15% to 20% detected once. CDR1 and CDR2 from the germline V gene are SGHVS and FQNEAQ. The CDR3 spans 14 residues. Trimming stripped 6 bases from V and 6 bases from J, with 17 bases between. The chain uses TRBV7-8 and TRBJ1-2; D remains ambiguous. The sample was naive CD4+ T cells from blood. The clonotype comes from a woman aged 18-29 years in good health. CDR3 loop: CASSSERRTHGYTF. In DNA form, the CDR3 reads TGTGCCAGCAGTTCAGAACGTCGGACTCATGGCTACACCTTC.